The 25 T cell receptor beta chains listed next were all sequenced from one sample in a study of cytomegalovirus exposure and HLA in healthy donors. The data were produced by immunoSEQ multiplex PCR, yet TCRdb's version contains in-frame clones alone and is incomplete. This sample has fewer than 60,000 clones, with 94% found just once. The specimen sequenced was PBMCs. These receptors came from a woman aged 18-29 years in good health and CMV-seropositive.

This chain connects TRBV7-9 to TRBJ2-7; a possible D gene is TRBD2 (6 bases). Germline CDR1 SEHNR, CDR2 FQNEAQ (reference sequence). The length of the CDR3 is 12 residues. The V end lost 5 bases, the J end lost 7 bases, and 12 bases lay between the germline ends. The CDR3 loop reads CASSRGREEQYF. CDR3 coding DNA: TGTGCCAGCAGCCGAGGCCGGGAGGAGCAGTACTTC.

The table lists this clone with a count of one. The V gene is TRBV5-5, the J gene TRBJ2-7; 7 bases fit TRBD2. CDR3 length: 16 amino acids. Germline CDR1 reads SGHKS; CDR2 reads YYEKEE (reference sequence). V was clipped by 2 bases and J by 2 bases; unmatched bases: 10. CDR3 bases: TGTGCCAGCAGCTTTTTAATGGCGGGGGAAACCTACGAGCAGTACTTC. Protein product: CASSFLMAGETYEQYF.

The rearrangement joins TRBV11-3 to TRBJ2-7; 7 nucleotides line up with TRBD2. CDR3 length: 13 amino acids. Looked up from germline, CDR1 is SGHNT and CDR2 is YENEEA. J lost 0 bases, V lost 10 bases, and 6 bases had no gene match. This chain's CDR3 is CATSGRPSYEQYF. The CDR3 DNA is TGTGCCACCTCCGGGAGGCCCTCCTACGAGCAGTACTTC.

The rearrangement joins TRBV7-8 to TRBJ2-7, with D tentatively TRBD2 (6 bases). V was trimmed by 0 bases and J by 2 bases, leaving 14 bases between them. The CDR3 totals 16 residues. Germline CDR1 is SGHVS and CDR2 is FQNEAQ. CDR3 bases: TGTGCCAGCAGCTTAGCGCGCCTAGCGAACACCTACGAGCAGTACTTC. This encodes CASSLARLANTYEQYF.

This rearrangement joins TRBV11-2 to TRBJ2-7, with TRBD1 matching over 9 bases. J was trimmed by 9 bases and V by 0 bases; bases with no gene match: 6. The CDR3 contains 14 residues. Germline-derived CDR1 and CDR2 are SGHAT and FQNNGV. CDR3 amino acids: CASSLDKGTGRQYF. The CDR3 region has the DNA TGTGCCAGCAGCTTAGATAAGGGGACAGGGCGGCAGTACTTC.

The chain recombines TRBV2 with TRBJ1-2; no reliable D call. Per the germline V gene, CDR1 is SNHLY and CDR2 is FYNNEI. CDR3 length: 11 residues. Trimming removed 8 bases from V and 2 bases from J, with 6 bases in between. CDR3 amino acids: CASVRNYGYTF. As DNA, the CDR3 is TGTGCCAGCGTCAGGAACTATGGCTACACCTTC.

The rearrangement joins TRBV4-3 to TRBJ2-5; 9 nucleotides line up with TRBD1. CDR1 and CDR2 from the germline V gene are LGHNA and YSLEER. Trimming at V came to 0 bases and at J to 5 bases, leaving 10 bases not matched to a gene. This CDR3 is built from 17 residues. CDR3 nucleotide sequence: TGCGCCAGCAGCCAAGATGGGCCGGGACAGGGAGCGGAGACCCAGTACTTC. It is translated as CASSQDGPGQGAETQYF.

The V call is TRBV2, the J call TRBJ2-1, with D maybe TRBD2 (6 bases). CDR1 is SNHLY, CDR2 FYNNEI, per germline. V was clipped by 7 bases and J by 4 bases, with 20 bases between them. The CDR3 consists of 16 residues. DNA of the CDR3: TGTGCCAGCACAGTGAAGAGGTGGGAGGAATACAATGAGCAGTTCTTC. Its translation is CASTVKRWEEYNEQFF.

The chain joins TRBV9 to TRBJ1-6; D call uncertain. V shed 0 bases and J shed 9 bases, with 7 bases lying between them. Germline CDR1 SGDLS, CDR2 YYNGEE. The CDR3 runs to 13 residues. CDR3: CASSVEFGSPLHF. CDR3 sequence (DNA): TGTGCCAGCAGCGTAGAATTCGGTTCACCCCTCCACTTT.

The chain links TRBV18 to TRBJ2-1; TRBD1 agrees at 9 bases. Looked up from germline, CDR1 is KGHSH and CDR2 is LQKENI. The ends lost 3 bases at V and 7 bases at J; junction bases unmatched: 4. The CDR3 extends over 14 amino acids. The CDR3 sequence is CASSPRTGENEQFF. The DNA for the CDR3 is TGTGCCAGCTCACCTAGGACAGGGGAGAATGAGCAGTTCTTC.

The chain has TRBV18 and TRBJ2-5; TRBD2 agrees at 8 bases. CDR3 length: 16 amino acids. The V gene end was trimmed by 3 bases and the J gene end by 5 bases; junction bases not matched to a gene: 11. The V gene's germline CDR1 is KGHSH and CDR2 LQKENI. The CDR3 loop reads CASSPDGALAGETQYF. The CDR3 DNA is TGTGCCAGCTCACCGGACGGGGCCCTAGCGGGTGAGACCCAGTACTTC.

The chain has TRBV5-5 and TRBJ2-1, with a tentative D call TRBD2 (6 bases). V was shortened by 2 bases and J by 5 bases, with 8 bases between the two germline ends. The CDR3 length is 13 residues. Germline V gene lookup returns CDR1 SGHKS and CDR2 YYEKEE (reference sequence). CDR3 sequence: CASSFTGDNEQFF. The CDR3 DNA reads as TGTGCCAGCAGCTTTACGGGAGACAATGAGCAGTTCTTC.

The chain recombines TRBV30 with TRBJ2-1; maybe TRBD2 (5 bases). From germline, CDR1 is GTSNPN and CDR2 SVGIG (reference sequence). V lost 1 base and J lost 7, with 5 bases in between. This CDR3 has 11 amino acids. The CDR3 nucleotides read TGTGCCTGGAGTGCGGGGAATGAGCAGTTCTTC. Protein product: CAWSAGNEQFF.

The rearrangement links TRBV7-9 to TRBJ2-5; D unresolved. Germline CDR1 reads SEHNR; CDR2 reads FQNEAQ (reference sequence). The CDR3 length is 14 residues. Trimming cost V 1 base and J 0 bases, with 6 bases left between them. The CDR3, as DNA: TGTGCCAGCAGCTTAGTTGAGGACCAAGAGACCCAGTACTTC. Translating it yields CASSLVEDQETQYF.

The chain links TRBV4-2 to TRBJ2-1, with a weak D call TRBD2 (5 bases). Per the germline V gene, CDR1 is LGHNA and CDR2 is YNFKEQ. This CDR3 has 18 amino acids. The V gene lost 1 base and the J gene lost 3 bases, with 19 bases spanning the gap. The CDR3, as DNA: TGTGCCAGCAGCCAAGGAGGGAGCTCCCGGAGCGGCTACAATGAGCAGTTCTTC. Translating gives CASSQGGSSRSGYNEQFF.

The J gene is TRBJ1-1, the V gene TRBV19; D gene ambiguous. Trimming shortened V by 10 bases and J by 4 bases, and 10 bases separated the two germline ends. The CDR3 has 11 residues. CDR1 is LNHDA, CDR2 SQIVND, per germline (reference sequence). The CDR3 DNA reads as TGTGCCATCCGGTACGGCACTGAAGCTTTCTTT. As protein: CAIRYGTEAFF.

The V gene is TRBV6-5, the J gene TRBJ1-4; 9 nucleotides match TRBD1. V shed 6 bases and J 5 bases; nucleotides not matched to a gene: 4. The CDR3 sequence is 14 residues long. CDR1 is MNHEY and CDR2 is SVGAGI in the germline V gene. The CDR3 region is CASRPGTGNEKLFF. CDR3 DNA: TGTGCCAGCAGACCAGGGACAGGGAATGAAAAACTGTTTTTT.

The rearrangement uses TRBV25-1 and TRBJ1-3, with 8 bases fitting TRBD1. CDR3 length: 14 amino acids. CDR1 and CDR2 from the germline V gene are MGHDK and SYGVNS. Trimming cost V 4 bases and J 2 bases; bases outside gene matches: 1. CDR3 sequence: CASSVTGAGNTIYF. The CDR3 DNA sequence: TGTGCCAGCAGTGTGACAGGGGCTGGAAACACCATATATTTT.

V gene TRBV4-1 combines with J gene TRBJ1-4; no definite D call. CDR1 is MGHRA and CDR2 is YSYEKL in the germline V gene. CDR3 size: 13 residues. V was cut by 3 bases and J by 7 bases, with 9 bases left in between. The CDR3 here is CASSQGVREKLFF. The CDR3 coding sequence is TGCGCCAGCAGCCAGGGAGTCCGTGAAAAACTGTTTTTT.

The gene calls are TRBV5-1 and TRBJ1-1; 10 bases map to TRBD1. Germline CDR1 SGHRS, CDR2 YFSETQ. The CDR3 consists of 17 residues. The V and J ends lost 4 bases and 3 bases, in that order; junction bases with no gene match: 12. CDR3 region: CASSPTPTGGDDTEAFF. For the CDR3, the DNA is TGCGCCAGCAGCCCAACACCGACAGGGGGCGACGACACTGAAGCTTTCTTT. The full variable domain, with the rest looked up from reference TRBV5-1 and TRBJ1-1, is KAGVTQTPRYLIKTRGQQVTLSCSPISGHRSVSWYQQTPGQGLQFLFEYFSETQRNKGNFPGRFSGRQFSNSRSEMNVSTLELGDSALYLCASSPTPTGGDDTEAFFGQGTRLTVV.

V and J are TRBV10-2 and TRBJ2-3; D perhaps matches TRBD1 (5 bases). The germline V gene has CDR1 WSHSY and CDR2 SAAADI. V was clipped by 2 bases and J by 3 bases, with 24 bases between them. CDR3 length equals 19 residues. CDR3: CASSEASFIGASTTDTQYF. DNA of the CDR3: TGCGCCAGCAGTGAGGCCAGTTTTATTGGGGCTAGTACTACAGATACGCAGTATTTT.

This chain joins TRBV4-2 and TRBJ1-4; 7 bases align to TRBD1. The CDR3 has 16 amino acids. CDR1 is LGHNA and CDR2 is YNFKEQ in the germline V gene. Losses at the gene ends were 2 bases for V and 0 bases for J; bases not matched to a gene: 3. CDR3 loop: CASSQSGTATNEKLFF. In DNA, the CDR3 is TGTGCCAGCAGCCAATCCGGGACAGCAACTAATGAAAAACTGTTTTTT.

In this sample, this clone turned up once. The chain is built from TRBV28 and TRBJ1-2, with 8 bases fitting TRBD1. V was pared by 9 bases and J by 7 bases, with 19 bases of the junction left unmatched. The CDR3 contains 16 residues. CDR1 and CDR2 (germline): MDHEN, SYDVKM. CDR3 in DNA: TGTGCCAGTAGGACAGGGAAGGGTATCGGTCTTGGTGGCTACACCTTC. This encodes CASRTGKGIGLGGYTF.

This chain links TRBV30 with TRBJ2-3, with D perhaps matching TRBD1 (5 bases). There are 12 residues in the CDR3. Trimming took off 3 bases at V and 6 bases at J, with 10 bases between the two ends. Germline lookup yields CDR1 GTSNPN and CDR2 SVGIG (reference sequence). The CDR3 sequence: CAWRTYRDTQYF. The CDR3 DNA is TGTGCCTGGAGAACCTACAGGGATACGCAGTATTTT.

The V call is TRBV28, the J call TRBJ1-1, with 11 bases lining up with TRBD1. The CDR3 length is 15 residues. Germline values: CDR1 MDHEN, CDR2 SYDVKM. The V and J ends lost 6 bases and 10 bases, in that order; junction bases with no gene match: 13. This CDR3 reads CASRSNLDRGLGAFF. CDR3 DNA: TGTGCCAGCAGGTCTAACCTGGACAGGGGGCTTGGAGCTTTCTTT.